This record covers a single TCR beta chain. This record comes from a study of control samples from healthy donors and cancer patients. The method was immunoSEQ multiplex PCR; TCRdb's version includes in-frame clones alone and lacks a portion of them. The sample shows around 170,000 clones, around 88% of them seen only once. Germline V gives CDR1 MDHEN, CDR2 SYDVKM. CDR3 size: 12 residues. The V and J ends lost 7 bases and 5 bases, in that order; junction bases with no gene match: 3. This receptor was identified in a young woman in good health. The sequencing input was blood. The V and J genes are TRBV28 and TRBJ1-1; 8 nucleotides agree with TRBD1. The CDR3 DNA sequence: TGTGCCAGCACAGGGGGCTGGACTGAAGCTTTCTTT. Amino acid sequence: CASTGGWTEAFF.